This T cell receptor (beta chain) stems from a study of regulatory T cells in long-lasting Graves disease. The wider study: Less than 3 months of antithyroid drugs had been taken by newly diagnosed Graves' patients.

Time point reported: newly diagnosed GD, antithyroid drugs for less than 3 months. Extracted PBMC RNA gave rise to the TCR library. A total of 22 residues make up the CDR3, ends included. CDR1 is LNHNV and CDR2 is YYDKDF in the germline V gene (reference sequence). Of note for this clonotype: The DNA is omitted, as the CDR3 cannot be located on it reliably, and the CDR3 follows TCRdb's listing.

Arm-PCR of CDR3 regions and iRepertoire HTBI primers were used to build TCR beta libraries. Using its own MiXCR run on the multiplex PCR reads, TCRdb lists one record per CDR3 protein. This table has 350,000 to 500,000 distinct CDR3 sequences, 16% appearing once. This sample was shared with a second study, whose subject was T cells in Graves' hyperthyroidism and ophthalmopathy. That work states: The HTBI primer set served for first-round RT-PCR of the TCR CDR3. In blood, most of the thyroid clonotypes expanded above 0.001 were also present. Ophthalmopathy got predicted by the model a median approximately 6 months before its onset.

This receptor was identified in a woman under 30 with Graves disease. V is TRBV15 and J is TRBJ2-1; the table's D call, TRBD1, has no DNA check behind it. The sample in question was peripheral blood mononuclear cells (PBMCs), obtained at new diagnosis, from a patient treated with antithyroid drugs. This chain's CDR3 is CATSRDGTPETQYFGPGNEQFF.